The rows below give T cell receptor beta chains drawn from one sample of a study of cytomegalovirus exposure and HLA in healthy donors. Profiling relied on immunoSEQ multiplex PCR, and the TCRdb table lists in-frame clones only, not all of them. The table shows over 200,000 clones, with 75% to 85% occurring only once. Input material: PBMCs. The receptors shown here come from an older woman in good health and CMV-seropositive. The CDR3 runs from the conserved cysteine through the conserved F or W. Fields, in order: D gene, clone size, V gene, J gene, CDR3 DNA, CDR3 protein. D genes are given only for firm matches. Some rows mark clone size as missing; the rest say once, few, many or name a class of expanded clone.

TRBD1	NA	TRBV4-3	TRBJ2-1	TGCGCCAGCAGCCAGCTACGGGCCGGGCAGGGGGCCAATGAGCAGTTCTTC	CASSQLRAGQGANEQFF
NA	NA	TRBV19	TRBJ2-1	TGTGCCGCTAGGGAGCATGAGCAGTTCTTC	CAAREHEQFF
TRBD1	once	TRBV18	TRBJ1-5	TGTGCCAGCTCCACAGGGGTGAATCAGCCCCAGCATTTT	CASSTGVNQPQHF
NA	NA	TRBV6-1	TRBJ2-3	TGTGCCAGCAGTGGAAAGCGAATAAGCACAGATACGCAGTATTTT	CASSGKRISTDTQYF
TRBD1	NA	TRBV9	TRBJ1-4	TGTGCCAGCAGCGTAGGAGGGACAGCTGAAAAACTGTTTTTT	CASSVGGTAEKLFF
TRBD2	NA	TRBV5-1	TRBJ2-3	TGCGCCAGCAGCTTGGCCGAGCGGGAGGTCCCAGATACGCAGTATTTT	CASSLAEREVPDTQYF
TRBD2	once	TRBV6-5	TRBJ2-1	TGTGCCAGCAGTTACATGTCTAGCGGAAACAATGAGCAGTTCTTC	CASSYMSSGNNEQFF
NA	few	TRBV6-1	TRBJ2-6	TGTGCCAGCAGTGAAGCCGACAGTTACTCCGGGGCCAACGTCCTGACTTTC	CASSEADSYSGANVLTF
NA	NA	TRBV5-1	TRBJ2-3	TGCGCCAGCAGCTTGCGGGCCCTTCGGGGGACCAGCACAGATACGCAGTATTTT	CASSLRALRGTSTDTQYF
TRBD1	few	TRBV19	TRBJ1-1	TGTGCCAGTAGTATAGAAGGGGGCGGCACTGAAGCTTTCTTT	CASSIEGGGTEAFF
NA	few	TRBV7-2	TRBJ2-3	TGTGCCAGCAGCTACAGGGCCACAGATACGCAGTATTTT	CASSYRATDTQYF
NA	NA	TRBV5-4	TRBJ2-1	TGTGCCAGCAGCTTGGCAAAAGTGGGGGGAGATGAGCAGTTCTTC	CASSLAKVGGDEQFF
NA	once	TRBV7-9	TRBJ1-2	TGTGCCAGCAGCAGGGGGGGGATCGCCTATGGCTACACCTTC	CASSRGGIAYGYTF
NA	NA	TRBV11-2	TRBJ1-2	TGTGCCAGCAGCTTCACCCAACAGGGTGATGGCTACACCTTC	CASSFTQQGDGYTF
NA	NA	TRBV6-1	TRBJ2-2	TGCATTTCGGCGGATGCGAACACCGGGGAGCTGTTTTTT	CISADANTGELFF
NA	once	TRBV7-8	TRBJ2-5	TGTGCCAGCAGCTTAGGCATTGGGGAGCAGTACTTC	CASSLGIGEQYF
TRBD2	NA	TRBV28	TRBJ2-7	TGTGCCAGCACCACCGGAGGGGCTAGCGGGAGAAGGTACGAGCAGTACTTC	CASTTGGASGRRYEQYF
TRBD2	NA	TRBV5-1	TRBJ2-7	TGCGCCAGCAGCTTAGCGGGAAAGGACCACGAGCAGTACTTC	CASSLAGKDHEQYF
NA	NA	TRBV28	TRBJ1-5	TGTGCCAGCAGTTTAGGAAGGGAGGATCAGCCCCAGCATTTT	CASSLGREDQPQHF
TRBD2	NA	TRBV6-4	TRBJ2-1	TGTGCCAGCAGTCCTAGCGGGAGGGATTACAATGAGCAGTTCTTC	CASSPSGRDYNEQFF
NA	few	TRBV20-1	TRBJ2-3	TGCAGTGCTAGCGGCACAGATACGCAGTATTTT	CSASGTDTQYF
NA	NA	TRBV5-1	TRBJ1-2	TGCGCCAGCAGCTCTTCCGCAGTCGACTATGGCTACACCTTC	CASSSSAVDYGYTF